Listed here is a single TCR beta chain. Its specificity is not known. The data originate from a study of shared clonotypes between healthy human individuals. Study-level background: The study used three CD4 naive, three CD4 memory, two CD8 naive and one CD8 memory plate per donor.

TCRdb's table, derived via immunoSEQ multiplex PCR, lists solely in-frame clones and lacks some. The sample lists some 2,400,000 clones, about 94% occurring once. The V gene lost 6 bases and the J gene lost 1 base, with 15 bases spanning the gap. The CDR3 runs to 15 residues. Germline V gene lookup returns CDR1 MNHEY and CDR2 SVGAGI. General observations from the study: Generation of non-shared clonotypes was less probable than generation of clonotypes shared by all four donors.

This sequence originates from a man between 18 and 35 years old in good health. V and J are TRBV6-5 and TRBJ1-1; D perhaps matches TRBD1 (5 bases). Material for sequencing was naive CD4+ T cells sorted from blood. Indicated subset: CD45RA+ positively selected. CDR3: CASSSTIGGNTEAFF. The CDR3 DNA is TGTGCCAGCAGCTCAACGATTGGGGGGAACACTGAAGCTTTCTTT.